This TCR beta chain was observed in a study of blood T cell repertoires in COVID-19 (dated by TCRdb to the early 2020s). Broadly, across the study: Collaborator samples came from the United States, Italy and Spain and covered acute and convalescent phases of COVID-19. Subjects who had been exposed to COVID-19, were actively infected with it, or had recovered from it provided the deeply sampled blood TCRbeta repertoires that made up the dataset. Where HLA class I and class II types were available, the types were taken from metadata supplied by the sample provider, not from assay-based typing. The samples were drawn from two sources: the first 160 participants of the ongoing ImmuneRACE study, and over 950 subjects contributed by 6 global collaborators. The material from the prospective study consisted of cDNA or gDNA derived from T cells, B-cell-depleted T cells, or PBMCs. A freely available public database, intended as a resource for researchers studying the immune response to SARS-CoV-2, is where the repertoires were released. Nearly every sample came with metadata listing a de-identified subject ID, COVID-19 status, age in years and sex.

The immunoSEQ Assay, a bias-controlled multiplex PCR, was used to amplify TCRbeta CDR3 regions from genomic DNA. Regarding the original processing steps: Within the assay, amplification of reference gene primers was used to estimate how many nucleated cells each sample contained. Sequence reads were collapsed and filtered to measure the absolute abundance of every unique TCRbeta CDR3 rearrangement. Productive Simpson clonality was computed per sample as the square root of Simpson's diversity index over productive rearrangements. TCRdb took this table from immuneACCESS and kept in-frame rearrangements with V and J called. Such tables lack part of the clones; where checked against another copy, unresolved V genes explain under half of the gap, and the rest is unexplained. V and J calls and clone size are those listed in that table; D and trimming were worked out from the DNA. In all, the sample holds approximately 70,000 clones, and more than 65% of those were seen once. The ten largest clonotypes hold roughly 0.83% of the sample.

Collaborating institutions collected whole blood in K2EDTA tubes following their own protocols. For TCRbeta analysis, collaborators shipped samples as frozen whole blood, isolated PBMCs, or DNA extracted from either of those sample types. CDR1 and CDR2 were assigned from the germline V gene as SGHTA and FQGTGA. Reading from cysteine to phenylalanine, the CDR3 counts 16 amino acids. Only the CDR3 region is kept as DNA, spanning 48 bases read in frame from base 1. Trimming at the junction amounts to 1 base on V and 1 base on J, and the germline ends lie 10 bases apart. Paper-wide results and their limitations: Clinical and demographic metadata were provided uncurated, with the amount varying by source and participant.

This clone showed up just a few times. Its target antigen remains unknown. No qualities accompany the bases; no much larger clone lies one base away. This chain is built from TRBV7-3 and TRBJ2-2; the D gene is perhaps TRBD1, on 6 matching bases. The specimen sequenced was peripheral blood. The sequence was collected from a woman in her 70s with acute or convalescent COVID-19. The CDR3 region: CASSLIPGQNTGELFF. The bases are TGTGCCAGCAGCTTAATACCGGGACAGAACACCGGGGAGCTGTTTTTT. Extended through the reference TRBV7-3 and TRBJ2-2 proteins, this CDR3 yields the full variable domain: GAGVSQTPSNKVTEKGKYVELRCDPISGHTALYWYRQSLGQGPEFLIYFQGTGAADDSGLPNDRFFAVRPEGSVSTLKIQRTERGDSAVYLCASSLIPGQNTGELFFGEGSRLTVL.